The 3 T cell receptor beta chains presented below share a single source sample, sequenced in a study of cytomegalovirus exposure and HLA in healthy donors. Only in-frame clones appear in the TCRdb table, and some are missing; sequencing was by immunoSEQ multiplex PCR. In the table there are some 150,000 clones, about 86% of which are singletons. Sequencing was carried out using PBMCs. The origin of the receptors is a woman aged 30 to 39 in good health and CMV-seronegative.

This chain joins TRBV19 and TRBJ2-6; D may be TRBD1 (6 bases). CDR1 is LNHDA and CDR2 is SQIVND in the germline V gene (reference sequence). This CDR3 has 15 residues. Trimming removed 6 bases at V and 0 bases at J, with 9 bases between. The chain's CDR3 is CASRRTDSGANVLTF. In nucleotides, the CDR3 is TGTGCCAGTAGACGGACAGACTCTGGGGCCAACGTCCTGACTTTC.

The chain carries TRBV4-3 and TRBJ2-7, with D maybe TRBD2 (7 bases). The CDR3 length is 14 residues. Trimming cost V 0 bases and J 3 bases, with 9 bases left between them. The germline V gene has CDR1 LGHNA and CDR2 YSLEER. The DNA of the CDR3 is TGCGCCAGCAGCCAAGAGAGGGGGGGCTACGAGCAGTACTTC. Protein: CASSQERGGYEQYF.

This clone was counted once. The chain joins TRBV28 to TRBJ1-5; 7 nucleotides agree with TRBD1. V trimming: 5 bases; J trimming: 2 bases; junction bases outside the gene matches: 9. There are 16 residues in the CDR3. CDR1 is MDHEN and CDR2 is SYDVKM in the germline V gene. In nucleotides, the CDR3 is TGTGCCAGCAGTCCCCACCGAGGGGGCGGCAATCAGCCCCAGCATTTT. Its translation: CASSPHRGGGNQPQHF.